The TCR beta chain under discussion was sequenced for a study of cytomegalovirus exposure and HLA in healthy donors. Study overall: Some 200 million T cells yielded more than 90 million unique TCR beta sequences, as an earlier analysis found. There were 70 million to 95 million unique TCRs (from HLA-typed donors) in an early data release.

PCR was performed using 60 Vbeta and 13 Jbeta primers. Assay used: immunoSEQ multiplex PCR; TCRdb lists only in-frame clones, some missing. The sample holds approximately 100,000 clones; less than 75% are singletons and the top ten take approximately 10%. The CDR3 runs to 15 residues. From germline, CDR1 is LNHDA and CDR2 SQIVND (reference sequence). V trimming: 6 bases; J trimming: 0 bases; junction bases outside the gene matches: 6. The receptor comes from a man aged 35 to 55 in good health and CMV-seropositive. Sequencing was done on a sample of PBMCs. The chain uses TRBV19 and TRBJ2-3, with 7 bases matching TRBD1. In DNA, the CDR3 is TGTGCCAGTAGCGACAGGGTGGCAAGCACAGATACGCAGTATTTT. This translates into CASSDRVASTDTQYF.